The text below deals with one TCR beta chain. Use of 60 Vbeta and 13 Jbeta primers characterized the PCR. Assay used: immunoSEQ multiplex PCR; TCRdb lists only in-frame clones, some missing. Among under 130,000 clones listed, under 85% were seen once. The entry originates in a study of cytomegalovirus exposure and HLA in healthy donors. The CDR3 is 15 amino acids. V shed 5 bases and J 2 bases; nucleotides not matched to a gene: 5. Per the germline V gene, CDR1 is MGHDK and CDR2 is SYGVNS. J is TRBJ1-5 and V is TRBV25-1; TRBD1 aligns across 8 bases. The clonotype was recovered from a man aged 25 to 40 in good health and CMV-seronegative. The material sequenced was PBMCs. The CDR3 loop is CASSRQGIGNQPQHF. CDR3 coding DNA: TGTGCCAGCAGTCGACAGGGGATTGGCAATCAGCCCCAGCATTTT. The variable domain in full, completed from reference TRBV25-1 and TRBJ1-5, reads EADIYQTPRYLVIGTGKKITLECSQTMGHDKMYWYQQDPGMELHLIHYSYGVNSTEKGDLSSESTVSRIRTEHFPLTLESARPSHTSQYLCASSRQGIGNQPQHFGDGTRLSIL.